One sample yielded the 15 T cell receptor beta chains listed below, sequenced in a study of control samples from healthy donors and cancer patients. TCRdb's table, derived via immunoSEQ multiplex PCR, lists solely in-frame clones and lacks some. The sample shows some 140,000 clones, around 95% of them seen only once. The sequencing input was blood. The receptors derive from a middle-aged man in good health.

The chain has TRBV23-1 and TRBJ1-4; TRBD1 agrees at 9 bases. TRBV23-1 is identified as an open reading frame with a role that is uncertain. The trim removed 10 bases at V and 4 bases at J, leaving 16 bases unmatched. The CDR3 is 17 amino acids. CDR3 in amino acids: CATIRDRVSADNEKLFF. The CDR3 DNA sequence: TGCGCCACCATCCGGGACAGGGTCTCAGCTGATAATGAAAAACTGTTTTTT.

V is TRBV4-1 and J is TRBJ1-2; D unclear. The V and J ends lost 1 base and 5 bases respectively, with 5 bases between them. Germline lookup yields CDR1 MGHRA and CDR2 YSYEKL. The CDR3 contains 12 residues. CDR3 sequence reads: CASSQASYGYTF. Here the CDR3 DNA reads TGCGCCAGCAGCCAAGCGAGTTATGGCTACACCTTC.

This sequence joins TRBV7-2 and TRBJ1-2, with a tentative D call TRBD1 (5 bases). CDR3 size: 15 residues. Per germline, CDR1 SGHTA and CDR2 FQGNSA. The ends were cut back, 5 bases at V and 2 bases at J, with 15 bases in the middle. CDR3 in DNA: TGTGCCAGCAGCCCATCCGGGACGGCGAACTATGGCTACACCTTC. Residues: CASSPSGTANYGYTF.

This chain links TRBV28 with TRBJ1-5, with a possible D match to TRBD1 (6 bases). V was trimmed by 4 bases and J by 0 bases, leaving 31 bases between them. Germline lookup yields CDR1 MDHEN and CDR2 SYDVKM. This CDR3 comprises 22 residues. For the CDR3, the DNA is TGTGCCAGCAGTTGCCTCCCGGGGGCGCCGACTTGCTTACCTTATAGCAATCAGCCCCAGCATTTT. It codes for CASSCLPGAPTCLPYSNQPQHF.

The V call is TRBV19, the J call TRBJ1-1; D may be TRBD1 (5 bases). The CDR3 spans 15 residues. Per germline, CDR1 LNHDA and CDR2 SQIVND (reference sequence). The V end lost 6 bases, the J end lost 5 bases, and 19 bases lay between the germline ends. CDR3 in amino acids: CASRSLPGGGTEAFF. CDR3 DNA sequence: TGTGCCAGTAGATCTCTCCCGGGGGGAGGGACTGAAGCTTTCTTT. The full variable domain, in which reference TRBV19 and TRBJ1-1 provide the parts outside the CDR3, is DGGITQSPKYLFRKEGQNVTLSCEQNLNHDAMYWYRQDPGQGLRLIYYSQIVNDFQKGDIAEGYSVSREKKESFPLTVTSAQKNPTAFYLCASRSLPGGGTEAFFGQGTRLTVV.

The CDR3 is CASSQGTGGVGYTF. CDR3 nucleotide sequence: TGTGCCAGCAGCCAAGGGACAGGGGGCGTAGGCTACACCTTC. The chain employs TRBV3-1 (or the pseudogene TRBV3-2) and TRBJ1-2, with 11 nucleotides matching TRBD1. V lost 1 base and J lost 8; bases outside the gene matches: 3. Germline CDR1 LGHDT, CDR2 YNNKEL (reference sequence). The CDR3 has 14 residues.

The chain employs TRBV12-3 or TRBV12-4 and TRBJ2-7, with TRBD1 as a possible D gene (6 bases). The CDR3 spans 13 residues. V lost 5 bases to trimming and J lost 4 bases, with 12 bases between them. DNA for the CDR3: TGTGCCAGCAGTGGACAGAGGCTGTACGAGCAGTACTTC. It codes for CASSGQRLYEQYF.

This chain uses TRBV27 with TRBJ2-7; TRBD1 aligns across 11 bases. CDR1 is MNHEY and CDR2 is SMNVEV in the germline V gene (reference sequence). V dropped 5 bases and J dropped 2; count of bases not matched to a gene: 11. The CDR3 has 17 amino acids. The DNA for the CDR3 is TGTGCCAGCAGTCCCCGAGCGGGACAGGGGGGCACCTACGAGCAGTACTTC. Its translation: CASSPRAGQGGTYEQYF.

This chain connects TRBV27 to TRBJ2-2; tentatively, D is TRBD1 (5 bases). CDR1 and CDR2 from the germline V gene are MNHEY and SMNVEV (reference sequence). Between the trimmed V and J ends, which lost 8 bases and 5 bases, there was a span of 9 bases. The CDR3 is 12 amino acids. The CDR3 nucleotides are TGTGCCAGCGCCCAGGGAACCGGGGAGCTGTTTTTT. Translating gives CASAQGTGELFF.

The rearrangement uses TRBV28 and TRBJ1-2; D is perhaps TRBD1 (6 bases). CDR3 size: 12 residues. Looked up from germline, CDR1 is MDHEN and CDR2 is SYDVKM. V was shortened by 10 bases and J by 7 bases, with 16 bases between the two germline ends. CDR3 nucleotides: TGTGCCACCACGACGGGGGGCAGTGGCTACACCTTC. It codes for CATTTGGSGYTF.

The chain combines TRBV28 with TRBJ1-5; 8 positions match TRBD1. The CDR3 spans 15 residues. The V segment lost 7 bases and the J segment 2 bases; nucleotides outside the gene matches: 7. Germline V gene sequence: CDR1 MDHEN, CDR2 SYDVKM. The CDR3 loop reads CASTIQGVGNQPQHF. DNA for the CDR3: TGTGCCAGCACCATACAGGGGGTCGGCAATCAGCCCCAGCATTTT.

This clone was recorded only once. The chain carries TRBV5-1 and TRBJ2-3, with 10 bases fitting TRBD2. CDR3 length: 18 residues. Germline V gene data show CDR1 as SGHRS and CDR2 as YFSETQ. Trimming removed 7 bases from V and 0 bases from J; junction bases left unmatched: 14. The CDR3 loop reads CASHPRASGGYSTDTQYF. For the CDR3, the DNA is TGCGCCAGCCACCCCCGGGCTAGCGGGGGTTATAGCACAGATACGCAGTATTTT.

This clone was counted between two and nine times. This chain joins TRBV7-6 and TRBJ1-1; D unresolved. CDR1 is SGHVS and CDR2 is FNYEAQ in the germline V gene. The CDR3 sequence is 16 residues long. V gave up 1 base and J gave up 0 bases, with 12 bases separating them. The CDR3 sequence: CASSLEDSKMNTEAFF. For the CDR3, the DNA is TGTGCCAGCAGCTTAGAAGACTCAAAAATGAACACTGAAGCTTTCTTT.

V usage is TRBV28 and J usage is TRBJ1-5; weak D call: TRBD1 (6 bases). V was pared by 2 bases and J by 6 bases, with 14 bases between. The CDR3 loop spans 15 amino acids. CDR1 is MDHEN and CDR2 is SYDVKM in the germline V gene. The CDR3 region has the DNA TGTGCCAGCAGTTTACGAGGGGGTTACAGTCAGCCCCAGCATTTT. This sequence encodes CASSLRGGYSQPQHF.

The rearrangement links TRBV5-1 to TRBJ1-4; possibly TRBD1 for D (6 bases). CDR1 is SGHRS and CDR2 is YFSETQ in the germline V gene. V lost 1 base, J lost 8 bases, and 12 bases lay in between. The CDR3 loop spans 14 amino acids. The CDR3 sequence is CASSLQGSGEKLFF. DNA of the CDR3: TGCGCCAGCAGCTTGCAGGGGTCAGGGGAAAAACTGTTTTTT.